The subject of this entry is one TCR beta chain. Its antigen is unknown. TCRdb called the 5' RACE reads again in MiXCR, with one record for every CDR3 protein. The sample lists 300,000 to 350,000 distinct CDR3 sequences; roughly a fifth were seen once. These data come from a study of T-cell memory formation after mild COVID-19. Study as a whole: The study found TCR clusters largely donor specific.

Study-wide results and limits: Clonal second-wave expansions that peaked on day 37 had unconfirmed SARS-CoV-2 specificity.

CDR3 length: 13 residues. V shed 3 bases and J shed 6 bases, with 12 bases lying between them. The TCR originated in a man aged 18 to 30 who had mild COVID-19 (a few samples of this study predate the infection). Cell type and time point are not known. The sequencing sample was made of PBMCs or a T cell subset sorted from them (not recorded which). The chain links TRBV12-3 or TRBV12-4 to TRBJ2-7; D uncertain. CDR3 protein: CASSFLGFGEQYF. CDR3 coding DNA: TGTGCCAGCAGTTTCCTAGGGTTTGGCGAGCAGTACTTC.